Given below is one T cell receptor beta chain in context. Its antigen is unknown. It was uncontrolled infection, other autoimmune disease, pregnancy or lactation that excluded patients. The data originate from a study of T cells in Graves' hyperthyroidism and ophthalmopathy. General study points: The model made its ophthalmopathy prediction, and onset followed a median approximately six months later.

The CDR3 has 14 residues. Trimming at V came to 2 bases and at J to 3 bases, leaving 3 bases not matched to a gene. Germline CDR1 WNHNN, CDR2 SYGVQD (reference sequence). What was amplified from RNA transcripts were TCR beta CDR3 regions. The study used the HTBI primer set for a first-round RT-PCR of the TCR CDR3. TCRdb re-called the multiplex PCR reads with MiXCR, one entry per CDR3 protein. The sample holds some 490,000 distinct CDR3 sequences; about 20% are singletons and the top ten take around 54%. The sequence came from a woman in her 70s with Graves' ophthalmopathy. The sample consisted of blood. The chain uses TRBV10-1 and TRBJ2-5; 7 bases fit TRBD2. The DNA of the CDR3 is TGCGCCAGCAGTGAGCCAGGGAGGGAAGAGACCCAGTACTTC. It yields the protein CASSEPGREETQYF.